This T cell receptor beta chain is from a study of early stage breast cancer tumors. Study findings and constraints: Tumor and normal breast were distinguished via blood comparison in about 90% of the 16 patients. Tumors had about 2.3-fold higher T cell density than normal breast.

Per the germline V gene, CDR1 is SGDLS and CDR2 is YYNGEE. V was trimmed by 8 bases and J by 1 base, leaving 15 bases between them. The CDR3 loop spans 14 amino acids. Generated by immunoSEQ multiplex PCR, the TCRdb table keeps only in-frame clones and is missing some. The table shows roughly 21,000 clones, with about 70% occurring only once. Of note for this clone: Antigen unknown.

The TCR originated in a person aged 60 to 70 with breast cancer. What was sequenced was blood. The J gene is TRBJ1-1, the V gene TRBV9, with a tentative D call TRBD1 (6 bases). The CDR3 protein is CASAEGGPNTEAFF. The DNA for the CDR3 is TGTGCCAGTGCCGAGGGGGGTCCGAACACTGAAGCTTTCTTT.